Each of the 17 T cell receptor beta chains below was sequenced from the same sample in a study of cytomegalovirus exposure and HLA in healthy donors. Primers: 60 Vbeta forward and 13 Jbeta reverse. Produced via immunoSEQ multiplex PCR; TCRdb's table is partial and in-frame only. The sample has about 160,000 clones; more than 60% are singletons. Sequencing was performed on PBMCs. These receptors originate from a woman in her 30s in good health and CMV-seronegative.

The J gene is TRBJ1-3, the V gene TRBV11-2; 7 bases are a match to TRBD1. The CDR3 covers 16 residues. Per the germline V gene, CDR1 is SGHAT and CDR2 is FQNNGV. V trimming: 1 base; J trimming: 3 bases; junction bases outside the gene matches: 6. CDR3 DNA sequence: TGTGCCAGCAGCTTAGGACAACAGGGGCTTGGAAACACCATATATTTT. This encodes CASSLGQQGLGNTIYF.

The chain links TRBV12-5 to TRBJ1-6; TRBD1 matches 7 bases. Germline-derived CDR1 and CDR2 are LGHNT and FRNRAP. Trimming at V came to 3 bases and at J to 13 bases, leaving 6 bases not matched to a gene. This CDR3 is 13 amino acids long. The CDR3 is CASGLEQGSPLHF. For the CDR3, the DNA is TGTGCTAGTGGTTTAGAACAGGGGAGTCCCCTCCACTTT. The complete variable domain, with remaining parts taken from reference TRBV12-5 and TRBJ1-6, reads DARVTQTPRHKVTEMGQEVTMRCQPILGHNTVFWYRQTMMQGLELLAYFRNRAPLDDSGMPKDRFSAEMPDATLATLKIQPSEPRDSAVYFCASGLEQGSPLHFGNGTRLTVT.

V usage is TRBV7-2 and J usage is TRBJ2-5; D may be TRBD1 (5 bases). Deletions cut 3 bases from V and 4 bases from J, with 9 bases between. Germline V gene data show CDR1 as SGHTA and CDR2 as FQGNSA. The CDR3 contains 13 residues. The CDR3 bases are TGTGCCAGCAGCTTTAACAGGCTAGAGACCCAGTACTTC. It is translated as CASSFNRLETQYF.

As for this clone: A read error may account for a junction end that differs from germline. The rearrangement links TRBV9 to TRBJ2-6; a possible D gene is TRBD1 (6 bases). The CDR3 consists of 14 residues. CDR1 SGDLS and CDR2 YYNGEE come from the germline V gene. This CDR3 is CASSAGAGANGLTF. CDR3 DNA sequence: TGTGCCAGCAGCGCAGGGGCTGGGGCCAACGGCCTGACTTTC.

The count of this clone is one. The chain uses TRBV27 and TRBJ2-3; the match to TRBD2 covers 10 bases. The CDR3 runs 14 residues. J lost 5 bases, V lost 4 bases, and 3 bases had no gene match. Germline loops: CDR1 MNHEY, CDR2 SMNVEV (reference sequence). The CDR3 region is CASSSRLAGDTQYF. For the CDR3, the DNA is TGTGCCAGCAGTTCCCGACTAGCGGGAGATACGCAGTATTTT.

This chain uses TRBV29-1 with TRBJ1-6, with D maybe TRBD1 (5 bases). The CDR3 is 13 residues long. Germline CDR1 SQVTM, CDR2 ANQGSEA. Trimming pared 7 bases from V and 3 bases from J, leaving 10 bases between. Written as DNA, the CDR3 is TGCAGCGCGCGGGGGAGCTATAATTCACCCCTCCACTTT. It is translated as CSARGSYNSPLHF.

The table lists this clone with a few counts. J is TRBJ2-5 and V is TRBV7-9; possible D gene TRBD1, 5 bases. Between the trimmed V and J ends, which lost 4 bases and 5 bases, there was a span of 5 bases. CDR3 size: 11 residues. Germline CDR1 SEHNR, CDR2 FQNEAQ (reference sequence). CDR3: CASSYRETQYF. The CDR3 DNA follows: TGTGCCAGCAGCTACAGGGAGACCCAGTACTTC.

The chain combines TRBV29-1 with TRBJ2-1; TRBD1 matches 9 bases. CDR3 length: 14 amino acids. Per the germline V gene, CDR1 is SQVTM and CDR2 is ANQGSEA. V was clipped by 7 bases and J by 4 bases; unmatched bases: 8. This CDR3 is CSARDRERYNEQFF. As DNA, the CDR3 is TGCAGCGCCCGGGACAGGGAAAGATACAATGAGCAGTTCTTC.

This clone was counted only a few times. The chain uses TRBV10-3 and TRBJ1-5; D may be TRBD1 (5 bases). This CDR3 contains 17 residues. CDR1 ENHRY and CDR2 SYGVKD come from the germline V gene. V lost 0 bases and J lost 2, with 14 bases in between. DNA of the CDR3: TGTGCCATCAGTGAGTCGAACGCTAGGGGTGGCAATCAGCCCCAGCATTTT. Translation: CAISESNARGGNQPQHF.

This chain joins TRBV27 and TRBJ2-4, with D perhaps TRBD1 (5 bases). The CDR3 has 16 amino acids. The germline V gene has CDR1 MNHEY and CDR2 SMNVEV (reference sequence). Trimming cost V 3 bases and J 1 base, with 13 bases left between them. The CDR3 region is CASSFDSIWAKNIQYF. CDR3 DNA: TGTGCCAGCAGTTTTGACAGCATTTGGGCCAAAAACATTCAGTACTTC.

The chain has TRBV5-1 and TRBJ2-1; tentative D call: TRBD1 (5 bases). V lost 2 bases and J lost 12, with 12 bases in between. The CDR3 contains 12 residues. The germline V gene has CDR1 SGHRS and CDR2 YFSETQ. The CDR3 DNA sequence: TGCGCCAGCAGCTTCTATGGGCAGGGGCAGTTCTTC. This codes for CASSFYGQGQFF.

The chain recombines TRBV11-2 with TRBJ1-1, with 11 bases that match TRBD1. Per germline, CDR1 SGHAT and CDR2 FQNNGV. The CDR3 has 14 residues. V shed 6 bases and J 4 bases; nucleotides not matched to a gene: 4. The CDR3 bases are TGTGCCAGCAGTTCCGGGACAGGGGGCACTGAAGCTTTCTTT. Encoded protein: CASSSGTGGTEAFF.

The rearrangement links TRBV5-1 to TRBJ2-1; 8 bases map to TRBD2. The CDR3 is 15 residues long. Germline-derived CDR1 and CDR2 are SGHRS and YFSETQ. V lost 4 bases and J lost 8; bases outside the gene matches: 11. The DNA for the CDR3 is TGCGCCAGCAGCCGTGGGGCGGGGGGAGTGGATGAGCAGTTCTTC. This gives the protein CASSRGAGGVDEQFF.

The rearrangement links TRBV27 to TRBJ2-1; D perhaps matches TRBD1 (5 bases). Germline CDR1 reads MNHEY; CDR2 reads SMNVEV (reference sequence). The length of the CDR3 is 15 residues. Trimming left V 2 bases short and J 0 bases short, with 8 bases between. CDR3 DNA sequence: TGTGCCAGCAGTTTAGACAGTAGCTCCTACAATGAGCAGTTCTTC. This translates into CASSLDSSSYNEQFF.

The sample holds one count of this clone. The chain couples TRBV15 to TRBJ2-4, with a weak D call TRBD2 (5 bases). The CDR3 covers 14 residues. V lost 8 bases, J lost 6 bases, and 17 bases lay in between. CDR1 and CDR2 from the germline V gene are LNHNV and YYDKDF (reference sequence). The CDR3 bases are TGTGCCACCTCTGAGGGATACCAGACAAACATTCAGTACTTC. It encodes CATSEGYQTNIQYF. Combining the CDR3 with reference TRBV15 and TRBJ2-4 gives the whole variable domain DAMVIQNPRYQVTQFGKPVTLSCSQTLNHNVMYWYQQKSSQAPKLLFHYYDKDFNNEADTPDNFQSRRPNTSFCFLDIRSPGLGDTAMYLCATSEGYQTNIQYFGAGTRLSVL.

This clone was counted a few times. V gene TRBV2 combines with J gene TRBJ1-2; D is unresolved. The germline V and J ends were trimmed by 4 bases and 8 bases, with 14 bases remaining between them. There are 13 residues in the CDR3. Germline loops: CDR1 SNHLY, CDR2 FYNNEI. This CDR3 is CASSGSYSVGYTF. CDR3 DNA: TGTGCCAGCAGTGGGTCGTATTCAGTGGGCTACACCTTC.

CDR3 residues: CASSAPGPHNTGELFF. The CDR3 nucleotides are TGTGCCAGCAGCGCCCCAGGGCCCCACAACACCGGGGAGCTGTTTTTT. V is TRBV2 and J is TRBJ2-2; perhaps TRBD1 as D (5 bases). This CDR3 has 16 residues. V lost 6 bases and J 2 bases, leaving 16 bases between the germline ends. Germline V gives CDR1 SNHLY, CDR2 FYNNEI.